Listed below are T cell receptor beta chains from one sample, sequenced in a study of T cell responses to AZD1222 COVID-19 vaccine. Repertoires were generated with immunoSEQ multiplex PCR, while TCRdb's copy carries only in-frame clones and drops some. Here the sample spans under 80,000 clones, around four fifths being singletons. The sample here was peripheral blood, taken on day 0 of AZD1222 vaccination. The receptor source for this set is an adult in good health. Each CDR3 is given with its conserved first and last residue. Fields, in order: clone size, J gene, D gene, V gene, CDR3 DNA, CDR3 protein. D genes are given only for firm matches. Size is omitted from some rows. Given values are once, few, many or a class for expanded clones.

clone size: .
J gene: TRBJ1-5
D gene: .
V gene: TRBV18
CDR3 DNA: TGTGCCAGCTCACCACGTTTAGTTTCGGGCTTGGGTCAGCCCCAGCATTTT
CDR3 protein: CASSPRLVSGLGQPQHF

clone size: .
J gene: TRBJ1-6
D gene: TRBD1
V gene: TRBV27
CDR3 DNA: TGTGCCAGCAGTCACCTACAGGGGGGTTATTCACCCCTCCACTTT
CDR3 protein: CASSHLQGGYSPLHF

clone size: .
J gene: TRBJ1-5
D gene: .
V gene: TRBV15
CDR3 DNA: TGTGCCACCAGCAGTAGGAGGGCAGGTTCCAATCAGCCCCAGCATTTT
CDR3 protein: CATSSRRAGSNQPQHF

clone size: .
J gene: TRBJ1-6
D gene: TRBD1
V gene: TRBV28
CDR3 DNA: TGTGCCAGCAGTTCGCTACAGGGGAGTAATTCACCCCTCCACTTT
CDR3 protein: CASSSLQGSNSPLHF

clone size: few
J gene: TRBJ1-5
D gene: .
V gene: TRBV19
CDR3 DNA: TGTGCCAGTAGGCGAACCAGTCCTAGCAATCAGCCCCAGCATTTT
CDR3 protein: CASRRTSPSNQPQHF

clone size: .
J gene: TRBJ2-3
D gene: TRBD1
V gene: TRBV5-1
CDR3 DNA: TGCGCCAGCAGCCGGCGACAGGGTGGGACAGATACGCAGTATTTT
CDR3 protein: CASSRRQGGTDTQYF

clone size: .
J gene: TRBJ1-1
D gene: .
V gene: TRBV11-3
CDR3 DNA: TGTGCCAGCAGCTCCACTGCGAACACTGAAGCTTTCTTT
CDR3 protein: CASSSTANTEAFF

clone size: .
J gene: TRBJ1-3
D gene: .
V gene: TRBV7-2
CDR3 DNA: TGTGCCAGCAGACTTAACCAGATTGGAAACACCATATATTTT
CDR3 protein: CASRLNQIGNTIYF

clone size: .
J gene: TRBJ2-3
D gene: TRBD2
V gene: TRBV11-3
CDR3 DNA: TGTGCCAGCAGCTTAGTGGGGACTAGCGGCACAGATACGCAGTATTTT
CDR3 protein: CASSLVGTSGTDTQYF

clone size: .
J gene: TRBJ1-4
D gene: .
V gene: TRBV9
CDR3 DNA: TGTGCCAGCAGCGTGGGAGTACAGGGTGATGAAAAACTGTTTTTT
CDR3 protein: CASSVGVQGDEKLFF

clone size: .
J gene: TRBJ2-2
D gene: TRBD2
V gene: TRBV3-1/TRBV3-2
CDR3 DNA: TGTGCCAGCAGCCCCACTCGGGGGGGCACCGGGGAGCTGTTTTTT
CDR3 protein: CASSPTRGGTGELFF

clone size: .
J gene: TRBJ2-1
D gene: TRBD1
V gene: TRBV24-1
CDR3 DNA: TGTGCCACCAGTGATTTGCAGGGGGACCATCCCGGGAAACAGTTCTTC
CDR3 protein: CATSDLQGDHPGKQFF

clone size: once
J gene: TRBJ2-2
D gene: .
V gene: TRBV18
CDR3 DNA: TGTGCCAGCTCACCACCTGCGGACCCCACCGGGGAGCTGTTTTTT
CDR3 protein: CASSPPADPTGELFF

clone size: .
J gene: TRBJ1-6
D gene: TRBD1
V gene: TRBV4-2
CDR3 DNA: TGTGCCAGCAGCCAGACCCGGACAGGGAATTCACCCCTCCACTTT
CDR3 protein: CASSQTRTGNSPLHF

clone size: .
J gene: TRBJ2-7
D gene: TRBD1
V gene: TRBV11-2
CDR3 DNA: TGTGCCAGCAGCAACGCCGGGACAGGCACGTACGAGCAGTACTTC
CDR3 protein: CASSNAGTGTYEQYF

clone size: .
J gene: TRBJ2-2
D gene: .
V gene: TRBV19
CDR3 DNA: TGTGCCAGTTCGGGACTGGGGCCCGGGGAGCTGTTTTTT
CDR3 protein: CASSGLGPGELFF

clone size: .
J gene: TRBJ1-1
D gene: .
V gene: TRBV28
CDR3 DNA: TGTGCCAGCGATGGGACCTATCGGGGCACTGAAGCTTTCTTT
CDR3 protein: CASDGTYRGTEAFF

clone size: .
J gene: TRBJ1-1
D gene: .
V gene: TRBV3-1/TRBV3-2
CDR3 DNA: TGTGCCAGCAGCCAAGTAACAGCGAACACTGAAGCTTTCTTT
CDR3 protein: CASSQVTANTEAFF